These 10 T cell receptor beta chains originate from one sample sequenced in a study of vaccination and CD4 T cells after COVID-19. Specified treatment: roughly ten-day PBMC culture with coronavirus spike peptide pools or control peptides (ViraFEST assay). Their antigens remain unidentified. Cultured CD4+ T cells had their DNA profiled by the Oncomine TCR Beta short-read assay. Using its own MiXCR run on the PCR reads, TCRdb lists one record per CDR3 protein. The data hold more than 13,000 distinct CDR3 sequences, with approximately 55% observed a single time. Sequenced material: CD4+ T cells from blood, cultured in vitro, taken before SARS-CoV-2 vaccination. The receptors here all came from a human donor who had recovered from COVID-19.

This clonotype was counted between two and nine times. This chain links TRBV21-1 with TRBJ2-3; TRBD2 is the table's D call and was not checked against the DNA. TRBV21-1 is a listed pseudogene. CDR3 length: 17 amino acids. DNA of the CDR3: TGTGCCAGCAGCAAAGCGCAGGAGAGAGGGCCCACAGATACGCAGTATTTT. Protein sequence: CASSKAQERGPTDTQYF.

This clonotype was seen once. The chain is built from TRBV7-9 and TRBJ1-1; D is possibly TRBD1 (5 bases). CDR1 and CDR2 from the germline V gene are SEHNR and FQNEAQ (reference sequence). The CDR3 covers 11 residues. Trimming stripped 4 bases from V and 8 bases from J, with 8 bases between. DNA for the CDR3: TGTGCCAGCAGCTGGGACGGGGAAGCTTTCTTT. It codes for CASSWDGEAFF.

This clonotype was counted a few times. The gene calls are TRBV5-4 and TRBJ2-3, with unresolved D. V lost 2 bases and J lost 1, with 11 bases in between. The CDR3 contains 15 residues. CDR1 is SGHNT, CDR2 YYREEE, per germline (reference sequence). Written as DNA, the CDR3 is TGTGCCAGCAGCTTAGTTTTGGGTGGCACAGATACGCAGTATTTT. Its protein product is CASSLVLGGTDTQYF. Full variable domain (rest looked up from reference TRBV5-4 and TRBJ2-3): ETGVTQSPTHLIKTRGQQVTLRCSSQSGHNTVSWYQQALGQGPQFIFQYYREEENGRGNFPPRFSGLQFPNYSSELNVNALELDDSALYLCASSLVLGGTDTQYFGPGTRLTVL.

The V gene is TRBV11-2, the J gene TRBJ2-1; D possibly corresponds to TRBD1 (7 bases). The V gene's germline CDR1 is SGHAT and CDR2 FQNNGV. This CDR3 comprises 16 residues. The V end lost 4 bases, the J end lost 0 bases, and 13 bases lay between the germline ends. The CDR3 DNA reads TGTGCCAGCAGCTCCCCCAGGGGGGTCTCCTACAATGAGCAGTTCTTC. It is translated as CASSSPRGVSYNEQFF.

This chain uses TRBV7-6 with TRBJ1-1; possibly TRBD1 for D (5 bases). The CDR3 has 14 residues. V lost 5 bases and J lost 6, with 16 bases in between. Germline CDR1 is SGHVS and CDR2 is FNYEAQ. The CDR3 DNA reads as TGTGCCAGCAGCCCGACTCGACAGCTCGCTGAAGCTTTCTTT. Translating gives CASSPTRQLAEAFF.

This clonotype was seen only a few times. The CDR3 protein is CASSLGAGLSSPLHF. DNA for the CDR3: TGTGCCAGCAGCTTAGGGGCAGGGTTGAGTTCACCCCTCCACTTT. This chain connects TRBV7-2 to TRBJ1-6; tentative D call: TRBD1 (5 bases). The CDR3 is 15 amino acids. CDR1 SGHTA and CDR2 FQGNSA come from the germline V gene. The V end was cut by 1 base, the J end by 9 bases, with 13 bases between.

The CDR3 region is CASSEGMNYGYTF. DNA of the CDR3: TGTGCCAGCAGCGAAGGGATGAACTATGGCTACACCTTC. The chain links TRBV7-2 to TRBJ1-2; no firm D call. The V gene lost 5 bases and the J gene lost 2 bases, with 9 bases spanning the gap. CDR1 and CDR2 (germline): SGHTA, FQGNSA. The CDR3 runs to 13 residues. The variable domain in full, completed from reference TRBV7-2 and TRBJ1-2, reads GAGVSQSPSNKVTEKGKDVELRCDPISGHTALYWYRQSLGQGLEFLIYFQGNSAPDKSGLPSDRFSAERTGGSVSTLTIQRTQQEDSAVYLCASSEGMNYGYTFGSGTRLTVV.

The J gene is TRBJ1-5, the V gene TRBV10-3, with 8 positions matching TRBD1. CDR1 is ENHRY and CDR2 is SYGVKD in the germline V gene. J gave up 1 base and V 5 bases, and 1 base lay outside the gene matches. This CDR3 contains 14 residues. CDR3 sequence reads: CAISRQGSNQPQHF. Written as DNA, the CDR3 is TGTGCCATCAGTCGACAGGGGAGCAATCAGCCCCAGCATTTT.

This chain joins TRBV5-1 and TRBJ2-7; 7 positions match TRBD1. J was trimmed by 4 bases and V by 4 bases; bases with no gene match: 5. CDR1 and CDR2 from the germline V gene are SGHRS and YFSETQ. This CDR3 region has 13 residues. CDR3 residues: CASSLGTEYEQYF. The DNA for the CDR3 is TGCGCCAGCAGCCTTGGGACAGAGTACGAGCAGTACTTC.

V usage is TRBV24-1 and J usage is TRBJ2-7, with 7 positions matching TRBD1. Germline trimming cut 4 bases from V and 5 bases from J; bases unmatched to any gene: 4. The germline V gene has CDR1 KGHDR and CDR2 SFDVKD. The CDR3 runs to 13 residues. The CDR3 DNA sequence: TGTGCCACCAGTGAAGGGGGCCCTCACGAGCAGTACTTC. It translates to CATSEGGPHEQYF.